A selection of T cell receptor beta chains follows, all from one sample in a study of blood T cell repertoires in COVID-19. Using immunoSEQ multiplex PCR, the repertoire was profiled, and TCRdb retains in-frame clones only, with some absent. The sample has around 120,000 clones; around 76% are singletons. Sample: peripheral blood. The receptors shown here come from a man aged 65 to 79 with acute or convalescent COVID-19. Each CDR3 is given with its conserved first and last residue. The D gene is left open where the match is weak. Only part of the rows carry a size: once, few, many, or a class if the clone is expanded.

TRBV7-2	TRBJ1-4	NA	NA	CASRGREREKLFF	TGTGCCAGCAGAGGCAGGGAAAGGGAAAAACTGTTTTTT
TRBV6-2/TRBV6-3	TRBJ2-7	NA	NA	CASSYTDIRHEQYF	TGTGCCAGCAGTTACACGGACATTAGGCACGAGCAGTACTTC
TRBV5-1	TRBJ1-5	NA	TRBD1	CASSLDPGQGSQPQHF	TGCGCCAGCAGCTTGGATCCGGGACAGGGATCCCAGCCCCAGCATTTT
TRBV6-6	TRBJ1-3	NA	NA	CASNSREAGNTIYF	TGTGCCAGCAATTCCCGGGAGGCAGGAAACACCATATATTTT
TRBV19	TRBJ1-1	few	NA	CASSGGLRFGTGANTEAFF	TGTGCCAGTAGTGGGGGCCTTAGATTCGGGACCGGGGCAAACACTGAAGCTTTCTTT
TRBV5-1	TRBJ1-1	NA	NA	CASSLVMNTEAFF	TGCGCCAGCAGCTTGGTTATGAACACTGAAGCTTTCTTT
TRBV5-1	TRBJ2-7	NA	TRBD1	CASSKDRVNEQYF	TGCGCCAGCAGCAAAGACAGGGTCAACGAGCAGTACTTC
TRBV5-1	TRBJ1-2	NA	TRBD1	CASSTTGAQYYGYTF	TGCGCCAGCAGCACCACAGGGGCCCAATACTATGGCTACACCTTC
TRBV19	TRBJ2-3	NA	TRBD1	CASSSSNRGQKDTQYF	TGTGCCAGTAGCTCTTCAAACAGGGGGCAAAAAGATACGCAGTATTTT
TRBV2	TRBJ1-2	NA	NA	CASSQYRDGYTF	TGTGCCAGCAGCCAATACCGGGATGGCTACACCTTC
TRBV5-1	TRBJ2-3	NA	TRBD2	CASRTPGLAGGRTDTQYF	TGCGCCAGCAGAACCCCGGGACTAGCGGGGGGCCGCACAGATACGCAGTATTTT
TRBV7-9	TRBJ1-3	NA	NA	CASSLGVSGGNTIYF	TGTGCCAGCAGCTTAGGAGTGTCGGGAGGAAACACCATATATTTT
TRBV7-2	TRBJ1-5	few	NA	CASTSRVGRDQPQHF	TGTGCCAGCACCTCGCGGGTAGGACGGGATCAGCCCCAGCATTTT
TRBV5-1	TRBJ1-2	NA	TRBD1	CASGSTGDNYGYTF	TGCGCTTCGGGGTCGACAGGGGATAACTATGGCTACACCTTC
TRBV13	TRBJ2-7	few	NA	CASSRGQNFYEQYF	TGTGCCAGCAGTCGCGGACAAAACTTTTACGAGCAGTACTTC
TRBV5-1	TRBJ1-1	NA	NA	CASYGQTNTEAFF	TGCGCCAGCTATGGACAGACGAACACTGAAGCTTTCTTT
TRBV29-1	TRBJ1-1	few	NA	CSAKTGTTLEAFF	TGCAGCGCGAAGACCGGGACAACCCTTGAAGCTTTCTTT
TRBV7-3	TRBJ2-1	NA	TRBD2	CASSPALAGGTNEQFF	TGTGCCAGCAGCCCGGCTCTAGCGGGGGGTACGAATGAGCAGTTCTTC
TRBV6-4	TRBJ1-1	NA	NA	CASKEGMNTEAFF	TGTGCCAGCAAGGAGGGGATGAACACTGAAGCTTTCTTT
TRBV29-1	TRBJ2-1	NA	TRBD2	CSVVWRGSYNEQFF	TGCAGCGTGGTCTGGCGGGGGTCCTACAATGAGCAGTTCTTC
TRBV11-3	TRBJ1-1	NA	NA	CASSLQGLNTEAFF	TGTGCCAGCAGCTTACAGGGCCTAAACACTGAAGCTTTCTTT
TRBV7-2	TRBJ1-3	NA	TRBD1	CASRPGQGFSGNTIYF	TGTGCCAGCAGGCCCGGACAGGGGTTCTCTGGAAACACCATATATTTT
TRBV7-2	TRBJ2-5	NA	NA	CASSLQQGRETQYF	TGTGCCAGCAGCTTACAGCAGGGCCGAGAGACCCAGTACTTC
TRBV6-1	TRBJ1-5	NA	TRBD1	CASSESQGAPQHF	TGTGCCAGCAGTGAATCACAGGGGGCGCCCCAGCATTTT
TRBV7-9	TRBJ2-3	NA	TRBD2	CASSLVAGVTDTQYF	TGTGCCAGCAGCTTAGTAGCGGGGGTCACAGATACGCAGTATTTT
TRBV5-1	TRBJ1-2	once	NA	CASSFDGRSYGYTF	TGCGCCAGCAGCTTTGACGGTAGGAGCTATGGCTACACCTTC
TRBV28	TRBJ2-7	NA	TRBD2	CASSLGGGASYEQYF	TGTGCCAGCAGTTTAGGCGGGGGGGCATCCTACGAGCAGTACTTC